Presented here are 21 T cell receptor beta chains from one specimen sequenced in a study of blood T cell repertoires in COVID-19. The protocol was immunoSEQ multiplex PCR, while the TCRdb copy is restricted to in-frame clones and leaves out a portion. The sample records roughly 100,000 clones, about 78% being singletons. Specimen: peripheral blood. These TCRs come from a man between 60 and 75 years old with active or convalescent COVID-19.

This rearrangement joins TRBV30 to TRBJ1-5, with D tentatively TRBD1 (6 bases). Trimming removed 2 bases at V and 5 bases at J, with 13 bases between. Germline V gives CDR1 GTSNPN, CDR2 SVGIG (reference sequence). The CDR3 runs 14 residues. The DNA of the CDR3 is TGTGCCTGGAGTTCTACGGCAGGGGATCAGCCCCAGCATTTT. Translating it yields CAWSSTAGDQPQHF.

This clone was observed a few times. The chain employs TRBV19 and TRBJ1-2; D perhaps matches TRBD1 (5 bases). The germline V gene encodes CDR1 LNHDA and CDR2 SQIVND (reference sequence). This CDR3 has 15 amino acids. Trimming shortened V by 7 bases and J by 2 bases, and 17 bases separated the two germline ends. CDR3 sequence: CASTPGLLVNYGYTF. DNA for the CDR3: TGTGCCAGTACCCCAGGGTTGTTGGTGAACTATGGCTACACCTTC.

The chain employs TRBV11-2 and TRBJ2-5; the D is unclear. Germline-derived CDR1 and CDR2 are SGHAT and FQNNGV. Trimming removed 2 bases from V and 4 bases from J, with 8 bases in between. The CDR3 runs to 13 residues. This CDR3 reads CASSLSGGETQYF. CDR3 DNA: TGTGCCAGCAGCTTATCCGGTGGAGAGACCCAGTACTTC.

V is TRBV24-1 and J is TRBJ2-7; TRBD2 matches at 8 bases. The CDR3 length is 20 residues. The germline V gene encodes CDR1 KGHDR and CDR2 SFDVKD. With V trimmed by 4 bases and J by 1 base, 20 bases remained unmatched. The CDR3 DNA sequence: TGTGCCACCAGTGAGCCCCGCGGGGCAGCGGGAGAAAAAGGTTCCTACGAGCAGTACGTC. Residues: CATSEPRGAAGEKGSYEQYV.

This clone was counted once. The chain employs TRBV6-2 or TRBV6-3 and TRBJ2-7; 7 bases line up with TRBD1. With V trimmed by 5 bases and J by 0 bases, 4 bases remained unmatched. This CDR3 is built from 14 residues. Germline V gene data show CDR1 as MNHEY and CDR2 as SVGEGT. The CDR3 sequence: CASSKGQSSYEQYV. The CDR3 DNA follows: TGTGCCAGCAGTAAGGGACAGAGCTCCTACGAGCAGTACGTC.

This clone showed up many times. CDR3 DNA: TGCGCCAGCAGCCAGGTGCCCCCGCGGAAAGCTTTCTTT. Translating it yields CASSQVPPRKAFF. The V gene is TRBV4-1, the J gene TRBJ1-1; no clear D. The CDR3 runs to 13 residues. The germline V and J ends were trimmed by 3 bases and 9 bases, with 14 bases remaining between them. Germline V lookup: CDR1 MGHRA, CDR2 YSYEKL.

This sequence joins TRBV5-8 and TRBJ2-1, with 12 nucleotides matching TRBD2. V shed 4 bases and J 4 bases; nucleotides not matched to a gene: 3. The CDR3 has 15 residues. Germline V gene data show CDR1 as SGHTS and CDR2 as YDEGEE. The DNA of the CDR3 is TGTGCCAGCAGCCGGACTAGCGGGGCATACAATGAGCAGTTCTTC. Translation: CASSRTSGAYNEQFF.

The chain joins TRBV7-8 to TRBJ2-1, with TRBD1 identical over 7 bases. Germline V gene lookup returns CDR1 SGHVS and CDR2 FQNEAQ. Trimming took 5 bases from V and 8 from J; bases not matched to a gene: 15. The CDR3 loop spans 16 amino acids. This chain's CDR3 is CASSPTTGVIKHEQFF. CDR3 sequence (DNA): TGTGCCAGCAGCCCAACAACAGGGGTCATTAAACATGAGCAGTTCTTC.

The V call is TRBV5-6, the J call TRBJ1-4; D possibly corresponds to TRBD1 (5 bases). Germline values: CDR1 SGHDT, CDR2 YYEEEE. Trimming shortened V by 4 bases and J by 0 bases, and 7 bases separated the two germline ends. This CDR3 region has 14 residues. This CDR3 is CASSAGATNEKLFF. The CDR3 region has the DNA TGTGCCAGCAGCGCGGGGGCAACTAATGAAAAACTGTTTTTT. The entire variable domain, with the rest obtained from reference TRBV5-6 and TRBJ1-4, is as follows: DAGVTQSPTHLIKTRGQQVTLRCSPKSGHDTVSWYQQALGQGPQFIFQYYEEEERQRGNFPDRFSGHQFPNYSSELNVNALLLGDSALYLCASSAGATNEKLFFGSGTQLSVL.

CDR3 protein: CASTLGGRMTEAFF. CDR3 DNA: TGTGCCAGCACCCTAGGCGGCCGTATGACTGAAGCTTTCTTT. This chain uses TRBV28 with TRBJ1-1; D unresolved. The CDR3 consists of 14 residues. CDR1 is MDHEN, CDR2 SYDVKM, per germline. The germline V and J ends were trimmed by 7 bases and 5 bases, with 17 bases remaining between them. Drawing the rest from reference TRBV28 and TRBJ1-1, the complete variable domain is DVKVTQSSRYLVKRTGEKVFLECVQDMDHENMFWYRQDPGLGLRLIYFSYDVKMKEKGDIPEGYSVSREKKERFSLILESASTNQTSMYLCASTLGGRMTEAFFGQGTRLTVV.

The chain uses TRBV4-1 and TRBJ1-1, with D possibly TRBD1 on 5 matching bases. Per the germline V gene, CDR1 is MGHRA and CDR2 is YSYEKL. Trimming shortened V by 4 bases and J by 0 bases, and 12 bases separated the two germline ends. This CDR3 contains 15 residues. Here the CDR3 reads CASSPKGRMNTEAFF. CDR3 coding DNA: TGCGCCAGCAGCCCAAAGGGGCGGATGAACACTGAAGCTTTCTTT.

The gene calls are TRBV6-4 and TRBJ1-2; D not certain. CDR3 length equals 16 residues. CDR1 and CDR2 from the germline V gene are MRHNA and SNTAGT. Trimming pared 2 bases from V and 0 bases from J, leaving 13 bases between. The CDR3 reads CASSDPGGRANYGYTF. CDR3 bases: TGTGCCAGCAGTGACCCAGGAGGGAGAGCTAACTATGGCTACACCTTC.

V and J are TRBV6-5 and TRBJ2-3; 7 nucleotides match TRBD1. V lost 5 bases to trimming and J lost 1 base; unmatched junction nucleotides: 6. CDR1 and CDR2 from the germline V gene are MNHEY and SVGAGI. The CDR3 extends over 15 amino acids. The DNA for the CDR3 is TGTGCCAGCAGTCGAGACAGGGCACGCACAGATACGCAGTATTTT. It translates to CASSRDRARTDTQYF.

The genes are TRBV5-1 and TRBJ1-2; the D gene is possibly TRBD1 (6 bases). Germline V gene sequence: CDR1 SGHRS, CDR2 YFSETQ. With 4 bases removed from V and 0 bases from J, the gap between germline ends came to 13 bases. This CDR3 contains 15 residues. CDR3 sequence reads: CASSPGQPANYGYTF. Here the CDR3 DNA reads TGCGCCAGCAGCCCAGGACAGCCCGCTAACTATGGCTACACCTTC.

The V gene is TRBV29-1, the J gene TRBJ1-5; tentative D call: TRBD1 (5 bases). Trimming removed 6 bases at V and 0 bases at J, with 9 bases between. The CDR3 contains 13 residues. Germline V gene data show CDR1 as SQVTM and CDR2 as ANQGSEA. This CDR3 reads CSVETDSNQPQHF. The CDR3 DNA follows: TGCAGCGTGGAGACAGATAGCAATCAGCCCCAGCATTTT. The full variable domain, in which reference TRBV29-1 and TRBJ1-5 provide the parts outside the CDR3, is SAVISQKPSRDICQRGTSLTIQCQVDSQVTMMFWYRQQPGQSLTLIATANQGSEATYESGFVIDKFPISRPNLTFSTLTVSNMSPEDSSIYLCSVETDSNQPQHFGDGTRLSIL.

This clone was recorded only once. V gene TRBV7-8 combines with J gene TRBJ2-7; D is undetermined. V was shortened by 1 base and J by 2 bases, with 6 bases between the two germline ends. Germline CDR1 and CDR2: SGHVS and FQNEAQ. The CDR3 is 13 amino acids. The CDR3 DNA reads as TGTGCCAGCAGCTTAGACAGAACCTACGAGCAGTACTTC. Translated, it gives CASSLDRTYEQYF.

This sequence joins TRBV5-1 and TRBJ2-1; 7 bases are a match to TRBD2. CDR3 length: 17 amino acids. V shed 4 bases and J 0 bases; nucleotides not matched to a gene: 10. From germline, CDR1 is SGHRS and CDR2 YFSETQ. The CDR3 DNA sequence: TGCGCCAGCAGCCCTGGGGGGAGGGCCAGCTCCTACAATGAGCAGTTCTTC. Its translation: CASSPGGRASSYNEQFF.

This chain joins TRBV20-1 and TRBJ2-4, with 7 positions matching TRBD1. With V trimmed by 0 bases and J by 16 bases, 3 bases remained unmatched. Germline-derived CDR1 and CDR2 are DFQATT and SNEGSKA (reference sequence). The CDR3 extends over 10 amino acids. The CDR3: CSAREGQAYF. In DNA form, the CDR3 reads TGCAGTGCTAGAGAAGGACAGGCCTACTTC.

The chain joins TRBV19 to TRBJ2-1; the match to TRBD2 covers 13 bases. This CDR3 region has 14 residues. V lost 5 bases to trimming and J lost 8 bases; unmatched junction nucleotides: 3. CDR1 is LNHDA and CDR2 is SQIVND in the germline V gene (reference sequence). The DNA of the CDR3 is TGTGCCAGTAGTGGACTAGCGGGAGTCTATGAGCAGTTCTTC. Residues: CASSGLAGVYEQFF.

V usage is TRBV19 and J usage is TRBJ1-1; 7 bases line up with TRBD1. The CDR3 sequence is 14 residues long. V was clipped by 6 bases and J by 1 base; unmatched bases: 5. In germline, CDR1 is LNHDA, CDR2 SQIVND (reference sequence). The CDR3 reads CASSPGTANTEAFF. In DNA, the CDR3 is TGTGCCAGTAGCCCCGGGACAGCGAACACTGAAGCTTTCTTT.

The V gene is TRBV9, the J gene TRBJ1-1; no reliable D call. V was pared by 0 bases and J by 3 bases, with 12 bases between. This CDR3 spans 15 amino acids. The V gene's germline CDR1 is SGDLS and CDR2 YYNGEE. The CDR3 loop reads CASSVVASFDTEAFF. Written as DNA, the CDR3 is TGTGCCAGCAGCGTAGTGGCCAGTTTCGACACTGAAGCTTTCTTT.